The subject of this entry is one TCR beta chain. Its antigen is unidentified. The data stem from a study of T cell responses to AZD1222 COVID-19 vaccine. Unmatched junction bases numbered 8, after V lost 8 bases and J lost 2 bases. Per the germline V gene, CDR1 is MGHRA and CDR2 is YSYEKL. This CDR3 region has 17 residues. Libraries were prepared by immunoSEQ multiplex PCR; TCRdb keeps only in-frame clonotypes and omits some of them. The profile shows just under 85,000 clones, more than 70% of them singletons. General study findings and limits: Vaccination with two AZD1222 doses was followed by a rise in Spike-specific TCR breadth and depth. Donors, mostly white British, included more females; clonal diversity was possibly underestimated. At 160-218 and 743-854, vaccine-associated CD4 TCRs were dominant, and they spanned spike. Seropositive AZD1222 recipients at baseline numbered only five or six.

The sequence came from an adult in good health. Sequencing used peripheral blood, obtained on day 0 of AZD1222 vaccination. V is TRBV4-1 and J is TRBJ2-3, with 15 bases matching TRBD2. CDR3 amino acids: CASGGTSGGLPTDTQYF. The CDR3, as DNA: TGCGCCAGCGGAGGGACTAGCGGGGGGCTTCCCACAGATACGCAGTATTTT.